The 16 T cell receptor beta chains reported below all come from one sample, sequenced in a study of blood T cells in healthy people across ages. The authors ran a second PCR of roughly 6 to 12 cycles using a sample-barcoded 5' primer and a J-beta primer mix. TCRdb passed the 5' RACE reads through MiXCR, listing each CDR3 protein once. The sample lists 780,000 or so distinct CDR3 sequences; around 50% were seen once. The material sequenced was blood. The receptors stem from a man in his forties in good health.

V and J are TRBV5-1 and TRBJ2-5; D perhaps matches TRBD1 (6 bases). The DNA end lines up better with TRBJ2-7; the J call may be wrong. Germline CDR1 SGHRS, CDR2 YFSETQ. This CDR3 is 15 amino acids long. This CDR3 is CASSLGDTLMSEQYF. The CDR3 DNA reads TGCGCCAGCAGCTTAGGGGACACTCTCATGAGCGAGCAGTACTTC.

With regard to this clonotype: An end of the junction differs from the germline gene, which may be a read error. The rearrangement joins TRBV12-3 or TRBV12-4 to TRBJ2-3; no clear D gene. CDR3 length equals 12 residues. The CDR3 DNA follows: TGTGCCTGCAGCCCTCTAGGGGATACGCAGTATTTT. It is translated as CACSPLGDTQYF.

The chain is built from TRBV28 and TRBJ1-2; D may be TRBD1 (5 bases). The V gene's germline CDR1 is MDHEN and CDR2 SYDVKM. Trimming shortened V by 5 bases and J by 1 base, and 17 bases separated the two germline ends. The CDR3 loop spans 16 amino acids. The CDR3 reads CASSPPPQGINYGYTF. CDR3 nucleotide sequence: TGTGCCAGCAGTCCACCACCGCAGGGAATTAACTATGGCTACACCTTC.

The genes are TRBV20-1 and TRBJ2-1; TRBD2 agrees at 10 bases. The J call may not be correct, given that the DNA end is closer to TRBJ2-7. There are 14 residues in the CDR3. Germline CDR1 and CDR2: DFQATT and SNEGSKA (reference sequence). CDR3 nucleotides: TGCAGTGCTGGGGCTAGCGGGGGCTTCGGCGAGCAGTACTTC. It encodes CSAGASGGFGEQYF.

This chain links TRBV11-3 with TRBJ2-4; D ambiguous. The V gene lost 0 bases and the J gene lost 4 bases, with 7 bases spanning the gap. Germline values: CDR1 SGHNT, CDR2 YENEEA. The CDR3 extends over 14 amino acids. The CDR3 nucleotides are TGTGCCAGCAGCTTAGACCGCGGTAAAAACATTCAGTACTTC. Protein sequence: CASSLDRGKNIQYF.

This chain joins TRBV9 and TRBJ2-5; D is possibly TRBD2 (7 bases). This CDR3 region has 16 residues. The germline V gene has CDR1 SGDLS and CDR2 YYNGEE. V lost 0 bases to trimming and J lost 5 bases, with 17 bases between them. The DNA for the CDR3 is TGTGCCAGCAGCGTAGACGTTGGGGGGGCGTGGGAGACCCAGTACTTC. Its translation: CASSVDVGGAWETQYF. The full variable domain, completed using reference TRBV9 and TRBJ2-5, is DSGVTQTPKHLITATGQRVTLRCSPRSGDLSVYWYQQSLDQGLQFLIQYYNGEERAKGNILERFSAQQFPDLHSELNLSSLELGDSALYFCASSVDVGGAWETQYFGPGTRLLVL.

Here the CDR3 reads CASSVDGRGIDTQYF. The CDR3 nucleotides read TGTGCCAGCAGCGTAGATGGCAGGGGAATAGATACGCAGTATTTT. The chain has TRBV9 and TRBJ2-3; tentative D call: TRBD1 (6 bases). This CDR3 is built from 15 residues. Trimming stripped 0 bases from V and 5 bases from J, with 13 bases between. Germline V gene lookup returns CDR1 SGDLS and CDR2 YYNGEE. The full variable domain, its missing parts supplied by reference TRBV9 and TRBJ2-3, is DSGVTQTPKHLITATGQRVTLRCSPRSGDLSVYWYQQSLDQGLQFLIQYYNGEERAKGNILERFSAQQFPDLHSELNLSSLELGDSALYFCASSVDGRGIDTQYFGPGTRLTVL.

CDR3 amino acids: CASNSGGLAGAEQFF. CDR3 nucleotides: TGTGCCAGCAATTCGGGGGGACTAGCGGGAGCTGAGCAGTTCTTC. The J gene is TRBJ2-1, the V gene TRBV28; TRBD2 matches at 14 bases. The CDR3 covers 15 residues. J was trimmed by 9 bases and V by 7 bases; bases with no gene match: 8. Germline values: CDR1 MDHEN, CDR2 SYDVKM.

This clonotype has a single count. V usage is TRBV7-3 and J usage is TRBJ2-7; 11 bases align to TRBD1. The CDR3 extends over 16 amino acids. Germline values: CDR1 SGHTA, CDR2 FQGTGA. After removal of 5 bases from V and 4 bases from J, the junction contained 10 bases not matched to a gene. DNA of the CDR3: TGTGCCAGCAGCCCTAGTGGGGACAGGGGGTTGTACGAGCAGTACTTC. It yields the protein CASSPSGDRGLYEQYF. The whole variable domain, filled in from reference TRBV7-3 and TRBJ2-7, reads GAGVSQTPSNKVTEKGKYVELRCDPISGHTALYWYRQSLGQGPEFLIYFQGTGAADDSGLPNDRFFAVRPEGSVSTLKIQRTERGDSAVYLCASSPSGDRGLYEQYFGPGTRLTVT.

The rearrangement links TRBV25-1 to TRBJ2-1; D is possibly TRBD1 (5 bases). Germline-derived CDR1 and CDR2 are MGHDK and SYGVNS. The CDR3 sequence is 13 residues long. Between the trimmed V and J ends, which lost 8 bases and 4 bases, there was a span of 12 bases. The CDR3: CASHAPGYNEQFF. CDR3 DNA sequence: TGTGCCAGCCACGCGCCAGGGTACAATGAGCAGTTCTTC.

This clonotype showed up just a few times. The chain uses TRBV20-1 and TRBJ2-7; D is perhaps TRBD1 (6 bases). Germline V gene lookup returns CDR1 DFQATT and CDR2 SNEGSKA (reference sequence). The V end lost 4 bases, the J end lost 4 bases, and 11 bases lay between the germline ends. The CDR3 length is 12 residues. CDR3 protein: CSANPDSYEQYF. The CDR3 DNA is TGCAGTGCTAACCCGGACAGTTACGAGCAGTACTTC.

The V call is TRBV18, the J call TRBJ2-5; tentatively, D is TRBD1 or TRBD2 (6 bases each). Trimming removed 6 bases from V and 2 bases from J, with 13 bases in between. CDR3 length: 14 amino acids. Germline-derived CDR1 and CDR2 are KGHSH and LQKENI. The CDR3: CASSEGVLQETQYF. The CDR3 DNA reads TGTGCCAGCTCGGAGGGGGTTCTGCAAGAGACCCAGTACTTC. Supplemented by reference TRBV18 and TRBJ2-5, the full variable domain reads NAGVMQNPRHLVRRRGQEARLRCSPMKGHSHVYWYRQLPEEGLKFMVYLQKENIIDESGMPKERFSAEFPKEGPSILRIQQVVRGDSAAYFCASSEGVLQETQYFGPGTRLLVL.

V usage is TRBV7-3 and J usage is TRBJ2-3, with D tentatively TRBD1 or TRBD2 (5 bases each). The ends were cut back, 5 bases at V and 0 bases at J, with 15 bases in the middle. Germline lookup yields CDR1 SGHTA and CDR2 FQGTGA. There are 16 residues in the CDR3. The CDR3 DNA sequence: TGTGCCAGCAGCCCCTTCGGGGCTTCTAGCACAGATACGCAGTATTTT. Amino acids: CASSPFGASSTDTQYF.

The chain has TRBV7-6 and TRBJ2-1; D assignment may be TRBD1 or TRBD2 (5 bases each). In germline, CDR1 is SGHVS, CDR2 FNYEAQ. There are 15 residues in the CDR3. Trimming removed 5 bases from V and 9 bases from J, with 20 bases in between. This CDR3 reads CASSQNRDPRSEQFF. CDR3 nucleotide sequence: TGTGCCAGCAGCCAAAATAGGGACCCCCGCAGTGAGCAGTTCTTC.

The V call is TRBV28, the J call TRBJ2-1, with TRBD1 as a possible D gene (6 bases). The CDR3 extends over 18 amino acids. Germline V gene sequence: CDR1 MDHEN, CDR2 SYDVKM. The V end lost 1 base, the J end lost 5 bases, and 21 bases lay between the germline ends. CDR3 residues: CASSLSGWGQGPDNEQFF. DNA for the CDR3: TGTGCCAGCAGTTTATCCGGGTGGGGGCAGGGTCCAGACAATGAGCAGTTCTTC.

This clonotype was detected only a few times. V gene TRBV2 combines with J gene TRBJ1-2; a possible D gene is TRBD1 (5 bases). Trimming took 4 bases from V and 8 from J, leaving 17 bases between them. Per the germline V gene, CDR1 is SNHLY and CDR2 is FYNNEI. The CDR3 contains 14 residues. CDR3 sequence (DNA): TGTGCCAGCAGTGTCGTCCGTCAGGGTGGGGGCTACACCTTC. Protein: CASSVVRQGGGYTF.